Following are 7 T cell receptor beta chains from one sample sequenced in a study of tumor-infiltrating lymphocytes in primary liver carcinoma. The template, approximately 500 ng total RNA, yielded TCR beta cDNA made with a constant-region primer. For TCR beta, libraries were produced by three nested multiplex PCR rounds using slightly modified ARM-PCR. It was with TRBV1-TRBV30 forward primers and a C-beta reverse primer that the first two PCR rounds were run, at roughly 10 cycles each. TCRdb itself ran the multiplex PCR reads through MiXCR, one entry per CDR3 protein. The sample records about 180,000 distinct CDR3 sequences, 50% to 75% being singletons. Blood RNA originated from unsorted whole blood, with germline DNA additionally extracted. The sample consisted of peripheral blood. Every receptor here comes from a man aged 40-49 years with primary liver carcinoma and hepatitis B virus infection.

Concerning this clonotype itself: Without the conserved terminal phenylalanine or tryptophan, this CDR3 likely stems from a read error. The chain joins TRBV10-3 to TRBJ2-5; 12 bases map to TRBD2. Germline CDR1 ENHRY, CDR2 SYGVKD. Trimming removed 6 bases from V and 5 bases from J; junction bases left unmatched: 10. The CDR3 is made up of 16 amino acids. The CDR3 loop is CAISPDLAGGFETQYL. The CDR3 DNA sequence: TGTGCCATCAGCCCCGACCTAGCGGGAGGGTTCGAGACCCAGTACCTC.

Comments on this clonotype: Possible read error: a much larger clone is one base away. The CDR3 here is CASSFEIDTQYF. Here the CDR3 DNA reads TGTGCCAGCAGCTTCGAGATAGATACGCAGTATTTT. The V and J genes are TRBV11-3 and TRBJ2-3; no reliable D call. V dropped 3 bases and J dropped 5 bases, with 6 bases sitting between them. This CDR3 has 12 residues. Germline CDR1 SGHNT, CDR2 YENEEA.

The chain couples TRBV5-1 to TRBJ2-3, with TRBD2 as a possible D gene (5 bases). V gave up 4 bases and J gave up 2 bases, with 14 bases separating them. Germline V gene data show CDR1 as SGHRS and CDR2 as YFSETQ. The CDR3 runs 15 residues. CDR3 in DNA: TGCGCCAGCAGCCAGGAGGCAGTTAACACAGATACGCAGTATTTT. As protein: CASSQEAVNTDTQYF.

The chain recombines TRBV28 with TRBJ2-3; 8 bases are shared with TRBD2. Losses at the gene ends were 6 bases for V and 0 bases for J; bases not matched to a gene: 2. The CDR3 has 14 residues. CDR1 and CDR2 from the germline V gene are MDHEN and SYDVKM. CDR3 loop: CASRAGVSTDTQYF. The CDR3 region has the DNA TGTGCCAGCAGAGCGGGAGTGAGCACAGATACGCAGTATTTT.

Worth noting for this clonotype: Since no conserved phenylalanine or tryptophan closes the CDR3, a read error is the likely cause. This sequence joins TRBV7-9 and TRBJ2-7, with no clear D. Trimming removed 4 bases at V and 3 bases at J, with 10 bases between. The CDR3 is 13 amino acids. From germline, CDR1 is SEHNR and CDR2 FQNEAQ (reference sequence). The chain's CDR3 is CASSSGWGYEQYL. For the CDR3, the DNA is TGTGCCAGCAGCTCTGGGTGGGGCTACGAGCAGTACCTC.

Ten or more counts support this clonotype. The rearrangement uses TRBV11-2 and TRBJ2-1; no firm D call. CDR3 length equals 15 residues. Trimming left V 0 bases short and J 2 bases short, with 8 bases between. The germline V gene has CDR1 SGHAT and CDR2 FQNNGV. CDR3 in DNA: TGTGCCAGCAGCTTAGAAGTAGTCACCTACAATGAGCAGTTCTTC. Its translation is CASSLEVVTYNEQFF. Filled out from reference TRBV11-2 and TRBJ2-1, the complete variable domain reads EAGVAQSPRYKIIEKRQSVAFWCNPISGHATLYWYQQILGQGPKLLIQFQNNGVVDDSQLPKDRFSAERLKGVDSTLKIQPAKLEDSAVYLCASSLEVVTYNEQFFGPGTRLTVL.

As regards this clonotype: A clone one base away is much larger, so this may be a read error. This chain joins TRBV29-1 and TRBJ2-5; tentative D call: TRBD2 (7 bases). The V end lost 1 base, the J end lost 9 bases, and 15 bases lay between the germline ends. The CDR3 extends over 13 amino acids. Germline V CDR1 and CDR2: SQVTM, ANQGSEA. The CDR3 is CSVEGRQGRAQYF. The CDR3 region has the DNA TGCAGCGTTGAAGGCCGGCAGGGGAGGGCCCAGTACTTC.